The source of this TCR beta chain is a study of T cell repertoires in cytomegalovirus infection. For the study at large: A matching HLA type, together with CMV infection, was signaled by public TCR beta signatures.

This clonotype was seen a few times. The target antigen is unknown. Overall study results and limits: CMV carriers with the relevant HLA were identified by cumulative public TCR beta family frequency.

TCRdb reanalysed the reads using MiXCR and keeps one entry per CDR3 protein. This table has 150,000 to 200,000 distinct CDR3 sequences, roughly 17% appearing once. V lost 3 bases to trimming and J lost 9 bases; unmatched junction nucleotides: 7. Germline V CDR1 and CDR2: SGHTA, FQGNSA. CDR3 length: 15 amino acids. Sample: CD8+ T cells from PBMCs. The sequence derives from a human donor in good health (CMV status not recorded). Some clones in this sample may be carry-over from other donors' samples. J is TRBJ1-6 and V is TRBV7-2, with TRBD1 identical over 8 bases. The CDR3 nucleotides are TGTGCCAGCAGCTTGAGGGACAGGTCGTTTTCACCCCTCCACTTT. Protein product: CASSLRDRSFSPLHF.